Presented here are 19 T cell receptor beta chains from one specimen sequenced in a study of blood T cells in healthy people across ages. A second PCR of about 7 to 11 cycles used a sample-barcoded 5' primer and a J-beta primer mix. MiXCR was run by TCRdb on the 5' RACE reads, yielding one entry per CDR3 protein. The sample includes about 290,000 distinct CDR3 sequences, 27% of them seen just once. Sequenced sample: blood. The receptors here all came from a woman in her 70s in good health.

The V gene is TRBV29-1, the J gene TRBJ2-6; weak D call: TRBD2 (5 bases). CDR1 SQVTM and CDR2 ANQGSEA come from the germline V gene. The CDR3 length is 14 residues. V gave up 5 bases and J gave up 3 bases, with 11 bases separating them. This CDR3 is CSVFEGFGANVLTF. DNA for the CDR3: TGCAGCGTTTTCGAGGGCTTTGGGGCCAACGTCCTGACTTTC.

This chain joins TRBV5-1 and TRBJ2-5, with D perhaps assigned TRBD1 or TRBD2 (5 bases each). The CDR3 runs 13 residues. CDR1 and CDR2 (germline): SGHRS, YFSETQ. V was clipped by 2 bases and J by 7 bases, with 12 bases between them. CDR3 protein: CASSLEGLGTQYF. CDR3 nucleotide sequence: TGCGCCAGCAGCTTAGAGGGGTTGGGGACCCAGTACTTC.

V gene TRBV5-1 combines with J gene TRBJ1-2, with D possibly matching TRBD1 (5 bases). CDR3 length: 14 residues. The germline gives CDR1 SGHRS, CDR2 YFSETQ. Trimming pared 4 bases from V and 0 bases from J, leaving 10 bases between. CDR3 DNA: TGCGCCAGCAGCAGTGGGACGGCTAACTATGGCTACACCTTC. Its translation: CASSSGTANYGYTF.

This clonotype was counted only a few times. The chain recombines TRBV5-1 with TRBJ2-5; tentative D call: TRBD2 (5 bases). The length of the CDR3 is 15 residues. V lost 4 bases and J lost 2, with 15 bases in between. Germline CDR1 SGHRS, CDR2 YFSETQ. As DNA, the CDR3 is TGCGCCAGCAGCATGGGCGCTAGCAGTCAAGAGACCCAGTACTTC. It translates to CASSMGASSQETQYF.

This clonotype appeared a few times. CDR3 sequence: CASSFVTETLPGELFF. As DNA, the CDR3 is TGTGCCAGCAGTTTCGTGACAGAAACCCTTCCCGGGGAGCTGTTTTTT. The chain links TRBV28 to TRBJ2-2, with D tentatively TRBD1 (5 bases). The V and J ends lost 3 bases and 6 bases respectively, with 17 bases between them. The CDR3 consists of 16 residues. CDR1 and CDR2 (germline): MDHEN, SYDVKM.

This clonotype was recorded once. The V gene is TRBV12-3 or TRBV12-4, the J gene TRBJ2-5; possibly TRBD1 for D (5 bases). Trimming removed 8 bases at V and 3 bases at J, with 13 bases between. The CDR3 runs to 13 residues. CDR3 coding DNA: TGTGCCAGCGCTCGGGCAGGGAAAGAGACCCAGTACTTC. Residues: CASARAGKETQYF.

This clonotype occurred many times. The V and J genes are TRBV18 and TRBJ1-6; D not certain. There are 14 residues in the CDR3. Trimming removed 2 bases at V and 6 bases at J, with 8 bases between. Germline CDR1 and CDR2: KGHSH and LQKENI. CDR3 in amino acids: CASSPMAVNSPLHF. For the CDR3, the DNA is TGTGCCAGCTCACCAATGGCAGTTAATTCACCCCTCCACTTT.

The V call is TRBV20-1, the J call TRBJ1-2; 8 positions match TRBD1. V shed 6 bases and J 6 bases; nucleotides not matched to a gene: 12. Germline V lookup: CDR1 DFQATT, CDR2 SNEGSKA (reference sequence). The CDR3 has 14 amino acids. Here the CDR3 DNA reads TGCAGTGCCCATGAACTGGACAGGGATCATGGCTACACCTTC. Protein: CSAHELDRDHGYTF.

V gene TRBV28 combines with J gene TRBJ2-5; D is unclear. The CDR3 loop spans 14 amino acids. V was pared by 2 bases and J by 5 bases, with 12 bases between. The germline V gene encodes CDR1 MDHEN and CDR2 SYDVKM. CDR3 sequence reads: CASSLLFAEETQYF. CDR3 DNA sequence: TGTGCCAGCAGTTTACTATTCGCAGAGGAGACCCAGTACTTC.

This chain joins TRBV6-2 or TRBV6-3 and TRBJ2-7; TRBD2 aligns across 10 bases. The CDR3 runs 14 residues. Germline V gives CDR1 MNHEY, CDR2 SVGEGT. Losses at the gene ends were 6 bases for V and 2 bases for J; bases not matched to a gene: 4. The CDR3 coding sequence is TGTGCCAGCAGGAAAGCGGGAGGGCCCTACGAGCAGTACTTC. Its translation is CASRKAGGPYEQYF.

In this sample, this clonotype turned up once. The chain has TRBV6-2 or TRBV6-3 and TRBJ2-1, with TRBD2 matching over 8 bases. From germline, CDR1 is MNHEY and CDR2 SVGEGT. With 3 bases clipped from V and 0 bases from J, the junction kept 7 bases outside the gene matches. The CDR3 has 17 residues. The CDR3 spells CASSYDRAGDSYNEQFF. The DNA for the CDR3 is TGTGCCAGCAGTTATGATCGAGCGGGAGACTCCTACAATGAGCAGTTCTTC.

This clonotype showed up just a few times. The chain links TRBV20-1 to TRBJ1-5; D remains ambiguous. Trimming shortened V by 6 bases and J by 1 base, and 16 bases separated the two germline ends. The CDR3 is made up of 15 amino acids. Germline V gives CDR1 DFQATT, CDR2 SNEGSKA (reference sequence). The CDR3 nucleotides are TGCAGTGCACGCCTCGACGGGAGGAGCAATCAGCCCCAGCATTTT. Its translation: CSARLDGRSNQPQHF.

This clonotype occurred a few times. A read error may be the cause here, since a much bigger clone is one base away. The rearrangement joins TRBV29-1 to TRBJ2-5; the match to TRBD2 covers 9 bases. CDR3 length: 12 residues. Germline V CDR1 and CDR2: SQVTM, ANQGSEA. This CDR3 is CNALAGAVTQYF. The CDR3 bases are TGCAACGCCTTAGCGGGAGCGGTGACCCAGTACTTC.

The CDR3 loop is CASSADRAYKETQYF. The CDR3, as DNA: TGTGCCAGCAGTGCCGACAGGGCGTACAAAGAGACCCAGTACTTC. V gene TRBV12-3 or TRBV12-4 combines with J gene TRBJ2-5; TRBD1 agrees at 7 bases. The CDR3 is 15 residues long. V was clipped by 5 bases and J by 3 bases; unmatched bases: 9.

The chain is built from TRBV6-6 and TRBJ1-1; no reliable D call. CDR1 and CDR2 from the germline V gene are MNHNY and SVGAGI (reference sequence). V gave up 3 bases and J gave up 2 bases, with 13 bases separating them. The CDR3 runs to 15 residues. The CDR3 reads CASSYLAGPNTEAFF. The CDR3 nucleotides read TGTGCCAGCAGTTATCTTGCAGGACCTAACACTGAAGCTTTCTTT.

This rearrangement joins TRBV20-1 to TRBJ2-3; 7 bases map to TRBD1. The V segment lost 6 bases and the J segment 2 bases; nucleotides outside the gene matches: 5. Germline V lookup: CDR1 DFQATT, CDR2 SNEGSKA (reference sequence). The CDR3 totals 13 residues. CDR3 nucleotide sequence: TGCAGTGCGCTGGGACAGTACACAGATACGCAGTATTTT. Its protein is CSALGQYTDTQYF.

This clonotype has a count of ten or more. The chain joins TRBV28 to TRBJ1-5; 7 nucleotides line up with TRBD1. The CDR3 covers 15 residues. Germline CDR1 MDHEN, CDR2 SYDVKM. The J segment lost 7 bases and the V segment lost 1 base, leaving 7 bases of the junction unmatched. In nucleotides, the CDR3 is TGTGCCAGCAGTTTATTGGGGCAGGGGGGCCAGCCCCAGCATTTT. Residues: CASSLLGQGGQPQHF.

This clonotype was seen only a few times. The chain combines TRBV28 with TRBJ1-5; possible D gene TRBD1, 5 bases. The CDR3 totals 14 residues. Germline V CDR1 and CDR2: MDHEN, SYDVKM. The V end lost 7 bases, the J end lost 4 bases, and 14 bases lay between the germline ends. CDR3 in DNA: TGTGCCAGCATTGGACATCGCACTAATCAGCCCCAGCATTTT. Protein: CASIGHRTNQPQHF.

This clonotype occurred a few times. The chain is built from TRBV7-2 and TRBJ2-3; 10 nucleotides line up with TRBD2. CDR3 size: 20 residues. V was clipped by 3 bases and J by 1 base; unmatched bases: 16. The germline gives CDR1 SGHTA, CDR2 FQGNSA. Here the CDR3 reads CASSFQRTSGTSRGTDTQYF. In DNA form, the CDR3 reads TGTGCCAGCAGCTTCCAAAGAACTAGCGGGACCAGTAGGGGCACAGATACGCAGTATTTT.